This TCR beta chain was sequenced in a study of beta chain features in type 1 diabetes. General study results and limits: Patients with Type 1 diabetes showed moderately but significantly shorter TCRB CDR3s in all four CD4+ subsets.

CDR3 length equals 13 residues. V trimming: 1 base; J trimming: 4 bases; junction bases outside the gene matches: 0. The germline CDR1 and CDR2 sequences are SGHAT and FQNNGV. The entirety of the isolated RNA underwent reverse transcription, so expressed TCRB transcripts were sequenced. Assay: immunoSEQ multiplex PCR; the TCRdb copy retains only in-frame clones and omits some. Counted here are approximately 170,000 clones, approximately 8% occurring once; the ten biggest clones make up roughly 0.5%. For this clone: What it binds is unknown.

What was sequenced was central memory CD4+ T cells from blood. The receptor was isolated from a man aged 18-30 years with type 1 diabetes. This chain connects TRBV11-2 to TRBJ2-5; 7 bases map to TRBD2. Written as DNA, the CDR3 is TGTGCCAGCAGCTTAGGCGGGGGAGAGACCCAGTACTTC. It yields the protein CASSLGGGETQYF. The variable domain in full, completed from reference TRBV11-2 and TRBJ2-5, reads EAGVAQSPRYKIIEKRQSVAFWCNPISGHATLYWYQQILGQGPKLLIQFQNNGVVDDSQLPKDRFSAERLKGVDSTLKIQPAKLEDSAVYLCASSLGGGETQYFGPGTRLLVL.